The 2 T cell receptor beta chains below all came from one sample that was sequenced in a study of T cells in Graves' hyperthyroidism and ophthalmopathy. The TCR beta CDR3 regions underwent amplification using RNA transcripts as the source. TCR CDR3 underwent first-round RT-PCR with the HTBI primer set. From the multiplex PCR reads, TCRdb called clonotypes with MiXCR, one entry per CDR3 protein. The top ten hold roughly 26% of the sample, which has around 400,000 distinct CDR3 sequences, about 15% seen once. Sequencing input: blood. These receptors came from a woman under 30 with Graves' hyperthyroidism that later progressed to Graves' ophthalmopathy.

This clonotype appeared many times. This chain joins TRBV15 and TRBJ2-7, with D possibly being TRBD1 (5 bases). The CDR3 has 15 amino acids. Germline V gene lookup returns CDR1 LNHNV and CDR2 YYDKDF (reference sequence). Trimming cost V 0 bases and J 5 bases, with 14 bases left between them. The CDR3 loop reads CATSRDGQGVDEQYF. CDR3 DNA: TGTGCCACCAGCAGAGACGGGCAGGGTGTCGACGAGCAGTACTTC.

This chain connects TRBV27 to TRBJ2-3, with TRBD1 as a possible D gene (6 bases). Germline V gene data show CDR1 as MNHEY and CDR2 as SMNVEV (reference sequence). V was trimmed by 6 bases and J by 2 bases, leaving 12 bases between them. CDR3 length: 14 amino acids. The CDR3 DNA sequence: TGTGCCAGCAGACAGGGTTGGGACACAGATACGCAGTATTTT. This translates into CASRQGWDTDTQYF.